Presented here are 18 T cell receptor beta chains from one specimen sequenced in a study of cytomegalovirus exposure and HLA in healthy donors. TCRdb's table, derived via immunoSEQ multiplex PCR, lists solely in-frame clones and lacks some. Among about 92,000 clones, approximately 93% were seen once, and the ten largest hold 1.1%. The sequenced sample consisted of PBMCs. All receptors derive from a woman in her twenties or thirties in good health and CMV-seropositive.

This clone was picked up one time. The chain has TRBV12-5 and TRBJ2-5; maybe TRBD2 (6 bases). The germline gives CDR1 LGHNT, CDR2 FRNRAP. The CDR3 covers 14 residues. Trimming removed 7 bases from V and 5 bases from J, with 17 bases in between. The CDR3 reads CASASPRERETQYF. For the CDR3, the DNA is TGTGCTAGTGCCTCTCCACGGGAGCGGGAGACCCAGTACTTC.

The chain couples TRBV7-6 to TRBJ2-7; possibly TRBD1 for D (5 bases). The ends were cut back, 3 bases at V and 3 bases at J, with 12 bases in the middle. The CDR3 contains 14 residues. The V gene's germline CDR1 is SGHVS and CDR2 FNYEAQ. The CDR3 nucleotides are TGTGCCAGCAGCTTGGGGCCTCGGAGCTACGAGCAGTACTTC. It translates to CASSLGPRSYEQYF.

The chain combines TRBV29-1 with TRBJ1-2; D unresolved. V lost 1 base, J lost 4 bases, and 13 bases lay in between. This CDR3 has 14 residues. Germline V CDR1 and CDR2: SQVTM, ANQGSEA. CDR3 DNA sequence: TGCAGCGTTGAAGTAACAGTCCGGGGCTATGGCTACACCTTC. Amino acid sequence: CSVEVTVRGYGYTF.

This clone was seen just once. The chain joins TRBV15 to TRBJ1-2; 10 bases map to TRBD1. V lost 2 bases, J lost 8 bases, and 5 bases stayed unmatched. The length of the CDR3 is 14 residues. Germline values: CDR1 LNHNV, CDR2 YYDKDF (reference sequence). Here the CDR3 DNA reads TGTGCCACCAGCAGAAAGACAGGGGGCGCGGGCTACACCTTC. Amino acid sequence: CATSRKTGGAGYTF.

Written as DNA, the CDR3 is TGTGCCAGCAGCGCCTATAGCACCGGGGAGCTGTTTTTT. Protein product: CASSAYSTGELFF. The J gene is TRBJ2-2, the V gene TRBV7-9; D unresolved. The germline CDR1 and CDR2 sequences are SEHNR and FQNEAQ (reference sequence). The length of the CDR3 is 13 residues. Trimming removed 5 bases from V and 4 bases from J, with 8 bases in between.

The genes are TRBV2 and TRBJ2-5, with 15 bases identical to TRBD2. The V gene's germline CDR1 is SNHLY and CDR2 FYNNEI. The CDR3 contains 19 residues. J gave up 4 bases and V 2 bases, and 11 bases lay outside the gene matches. This CDR3 is CASSESGLAGGPYRETQYF. The CDR3 nucleotides are TGTGCCAGCAGTGAATCAGGACTAGCGGGAGGGCCTTATAGAGAGACCCAGTACTTC.

The chain has TRBV27 and TRBJ1-5; no reliable D call. V lost 3 bases, J lost 6 bases, and 9 bases lay in between. Per the germline V gene, CDR1 is MNHEY and CDR2 is SMNVEV (reference sequence). This CDR3 contains 13 residues. The CDR3 loop reads CASSFGSTQPQHF. The CDR3, as DNA: TGTGCCAGCAGTTTCGGGTCAACTCAGCCCCAGCATTTT.

This rearrangement joins TRBV6-4 to TRBJ2-2, with TRBD2 as a possible D gene (6 bases). The CDR3 consists of 15 residues. V lost 3 bases, J lost 4 bases, and 12 bases lay in between. The germline V gene encodes CDR1 MRHNA and CDR2 SNTAGT. CDR3 nucleotide sequence: TGTGCCAGCAGTGAGCAGCGGGTACGCACCGGGGAGCTGTTTTTT. Translating gives CASSEQRVRTGELFF.

The rearrangement uses TRBV9 and TRBJ2-2, with D tentatively TRBD2 (5 bases). Trimming stripped 2 bases from V and 0 bases from J, with 11 bases between. This CDR3 has 16 amino acids. Germline CDR1 and CDR2: SGDLS and YYNGEE. CDR3: CASSVTAGANTGELFF. In nucleotides, the CDR3 is TGTGCCAGCAGCGTCACTGCGGGTGCGAACACCGGGGAGCTGTTTTTT.

The V and J genes are TRBV7-9 and TRBJ2-5; 8 bases align to TRBD1. The germline V gene has CDR1 SEHNR and CDR2 FQNEAQ (reference sequence). V dropped 5 bases and J dropped 1; count of bases not matched to a gene: 9. The CDR3 consists of 16 residues. This CDR3 reads CASSARTGRRQETQYF. CDR3 in DNA: TGTGCCAGCAGCGCAAGGACAGGGAGGCGCCAAGAGACCCAGTACTTC.

The CDR3 here is CSVEQGEAGSTQYF. The CDR3 bases are TGCAGCGTGGAACAGGGAGAGGCGGGGAGTACGCAGTATTTT. The genes are TRBV29-1 and TRBJ2-3, with D perhaps TRBD1 or TRBD2 (6 bases each). Germline CDR1 is SQVTM and CDR2 is ANQGSEA. The ends were cut back, 6 bases at V and 8 bases at J, with 21 bases in the middle. CDR3 length: 14 residues.

This clone was seen many times. The chain employs TRBV11-2 and TRBJ2-5; D is perhaps TRBD2 (6 bases). V gave up 4 bases and J gave up 0 bases, with 15 bases separating them. Germline V gene data show CDR1 as SGHAT and CDR2 as FQNNGV. This CDR3 spans 16 amino acids. The CDR3, as DNA: TGTGCCAGCAGCTACCGGGACTCGATTTACCAAGAGACCCAGTACTTC. Residues: CASSYRDSIYQETQYF.

The V and J genes are TRBV4-1 and TRBJ2-1; TRBD2 aligns across 10 bases. The length of the CDR3 is 16 residues. After removal of 5 bases from V and 8 bases from J, the junction contained 12 bases not matched to a gene. The germline V gene has CDR1 MGHRA and CDR2 YSYEKL. CDR3 sequence: CASSSPSGRGIDEQFF. CDR3 bases: TGCGCCAGCAGCTCGCCTAGCGGGAGAGGGATAGATGAGCAGTTCTTC.

This clone appeared a few times. The chain combines TRBV7-9 with TRBJ2-7; D gene ambiguous. V shed 1 base and J shed 0 bases, with 10 bases lying between them. This CDR3 comprises 15 residues. Germline CDR1 reads SEHNR; CDR2 reads FQNEAQ (reference sequence). CDR3 bases: TGTGCCAGCAGCTTAGGGGCAGGCAGCTCCTACGAGCAGTACTTC. Protein product: CASSLGAGSSYEQYF.

This chain joins TRBV7-2 and TRBJ2-3, with 9 bases matching TRBD2. The CDR3 extends over 18 amino acids. The germline V gene has CDR1 SGHTA and CDR2 FQGNSA. With 5 bases clipped from V and 3 bases from J, the junction kept 15 bases outside the gene matches. Here the CDR3 reads CASSRTAFLAGETDTQYF. As DNA, the CDR3 is TGTGCCAGCAGCCGCACCGCCTTCTTAGCGGGAGAAACAGATACGCAGTATTTT.

This clone was seen once. The chain links TRBV13 to TRBJ2-7, with D possibly TRBD1 on 6 matching bases. This CDR3 contains 14 residues. The V and J ends lost 4 bases and 2 bases respectively, with 12 bases between them. Germline V gene data show CDR1 as PRHDT and CDR2 as FYEKMQ (reference sequence). The CDR3 DNA sequence: TGTGCCAGCAGCTCCCGGACAGCCGCCTACGAGCAGTACTTC. Its translation is CASSSRTAAYEQYF.

The chain links TRBV7-3 to TRBJ2-7, with 8 bases fitting TRBD1. Germline values: CDR1 SGHTA, CDR2 FQGTGA. The CDR3 loop spans 14 amino acids. The V segment lost 4 bases and the J segment 2 bases; nucleotides outside the gene matches: 4. DNA for the CDR3: TGTGCCAGCAGCTACGGGACAGGTCCCTACGAGCAGTACTTC. Translation gives CASSYGTGPYEQYF.

The rearrangement uses TRBV7-2 and TRBJ1-2; D uncertain. CDR1 and CDR2 from the germline V gene are SGHTA and FQGNSA. V was shortened by 2 bases and J by 3 bases, with 7 bases between the two germline ends. The CDR3 has 13 amino acids. The CDR3 DNA reads as TGTGCCAGCAGCTTAAGCACGGACTATGGCTACACCTTC. It specifies CASSLSTDYGYTF.